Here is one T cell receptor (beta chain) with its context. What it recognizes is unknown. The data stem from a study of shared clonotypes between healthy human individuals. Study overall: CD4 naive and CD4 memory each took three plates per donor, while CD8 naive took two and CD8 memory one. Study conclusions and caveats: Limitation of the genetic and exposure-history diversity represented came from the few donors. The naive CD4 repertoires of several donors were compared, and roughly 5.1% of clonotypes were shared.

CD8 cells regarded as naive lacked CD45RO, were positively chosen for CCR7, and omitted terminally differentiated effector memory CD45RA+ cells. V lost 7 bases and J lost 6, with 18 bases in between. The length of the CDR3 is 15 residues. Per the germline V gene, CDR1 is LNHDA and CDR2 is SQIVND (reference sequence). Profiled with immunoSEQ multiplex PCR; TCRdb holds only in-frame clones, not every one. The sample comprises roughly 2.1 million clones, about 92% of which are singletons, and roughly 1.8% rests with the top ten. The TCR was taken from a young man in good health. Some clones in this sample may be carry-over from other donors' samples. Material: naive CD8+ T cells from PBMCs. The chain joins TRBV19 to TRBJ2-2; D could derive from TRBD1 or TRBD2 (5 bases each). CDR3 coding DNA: TGTGCCAGTACGGGGCAAAGGCTTAGCGCCGGGGAGCTGTTTTTT. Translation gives CASTGQRLSAGELFF.